The rows below give T cell receptor beta chains drawn from one sample of a study of blood T cell repertoires in COVID-19. Assay used: immunoSEQ multiplex PCR; TCRdb lists only in-frame clones, some missing. Counted here are around 160,000 clones, about 77% occurring once; the ten biggest clones make up approximately 15%. Sequenced input: peripheral blood. Receptors originate from an elderly woman with acute or convalescent COVID-19. Each CDR3 is given with its conserved first and last residue. D genes are given only for firm matches. Where a row states a size, it is once, few, many or the class of an expanded clone; other rows omit it.

J	V	size	D	DNA	CDR3
TRBJ1-1	TRBV30	.	.	TGTGCCTGGAGTCAACTCGCGGGGGGGCATGAAGCTTTCTTT	CAWSQLAGGHEAFF
TRBJ1-3	TRBV3-1/TRBV3-2	once	TRBD1	TGTGCCAGCAGCCCAAGGGGGCGCTGGCCTGGAAACACCATATATTTT	CASSPRGRWPGNTIYF
TRBJ1-2	TRBV12-3/TRBV12-4	once	.	TGTGCCAGCAGTTTATCTGGCACACCGGGCTACACCTTC	CASSLSGTPGYTF
TRBJ1-4	TRBV13	.	.	TGTGCCAGCAGCTCCCGACAGGAACTTGAAAAACTGTTTTTT	CASSSRQELEKLFF
TRBJ2-2	TRBV30	.	.	TGTGCCTGGAGCGGGACTTCTCGGGGCACCGGGGAGCTGTTTTTT	CAWSGTSRGTGELFF
TRBJ2-1	TRBV19	.	.	TGTGCCAGTAGTGGTTTACGGAATGAGCAGTTCTTC	CASSGLRNEQFF
TRBJ1-5	TRBV7-8	.	.	TGTGCCAGCAGCTCAGTCCGGGGGGTGTATAGCAATCAGCCCCAGCATTTT	CASSSVRGVYSNQPQHF
TRBJ2-5	TRBV18	.	TRBD1	TGTGCCAGCTCACCCCTCGACCTCGGACAGGGGGCGGGGGAGACCCAGTACTTC	CASSPLDLGQGAGETQYF
TRBJ2-3	TRBV28	.	TRBD1	TGTGCCAGCCGAGAGGGACAGGCCACAGATACGCAGTATTTT	CASREGQATDTQYF
TRBJ2-1	TRBV4-1	.	TRBD1	TGCGCCAGCAGCAAATCATGGACAGGGATGTACAATGAGCAGTTCTTC	CASSKSWTGMYNEQFF
TRBJ2-1	TRBV11-2	.	.	TGTGCCAGCAGCTTAGGCAGCTACAATGAGCAGTTCTTC	CASSLGSYNEQFF
TRBJ2-2	TRBV12-3/TRBV12-4	.	.	TGTGCCAGCAGTAGGGAGACCGGGGAGCTGTTTTTT	CASSRETGELFF
TRBJ2-3	TRBV29-1	.	TRBD2	TGCAGCGTTGAAGCTAGCGGGGACAGCACAGATACGCAGTATTTT	CSVEASGDSTDTQYF
TRBJ1-4	TRBV30	once	TRBD1	TGTGCAGCCAGGGGGTTAAATGAAAAACTGTTTTTT	CAARGLNEKLFF
TRBJ1-1	TRBV6-5	.	TRBD1	TGTGCCAGCAGTTACACAGGGGGCGAAGGTGAAGCTTTCTTT	CASSYTGGEGEAFF